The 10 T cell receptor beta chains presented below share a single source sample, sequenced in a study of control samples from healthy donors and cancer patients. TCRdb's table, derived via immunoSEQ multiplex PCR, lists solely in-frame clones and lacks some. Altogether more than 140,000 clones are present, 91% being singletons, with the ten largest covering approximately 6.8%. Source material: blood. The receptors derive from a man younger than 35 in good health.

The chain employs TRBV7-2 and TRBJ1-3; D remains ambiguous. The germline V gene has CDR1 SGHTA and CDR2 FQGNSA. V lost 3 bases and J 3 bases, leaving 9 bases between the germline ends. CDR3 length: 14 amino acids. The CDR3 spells CASSLHGGGNTIYF. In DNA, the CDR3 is TGTGCCAGCAGCTTGCATGGCGGTGGAAACACCATATATTTT.

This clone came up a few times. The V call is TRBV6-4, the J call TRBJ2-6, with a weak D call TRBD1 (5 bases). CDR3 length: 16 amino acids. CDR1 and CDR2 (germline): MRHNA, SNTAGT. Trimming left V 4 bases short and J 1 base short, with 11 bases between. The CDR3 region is CASSGDSSSGANVLTF. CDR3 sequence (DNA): TGTGCCAGCAGTGGCGACAGTTCGTCTGGGGCCAACGTCCTGACTTTC.

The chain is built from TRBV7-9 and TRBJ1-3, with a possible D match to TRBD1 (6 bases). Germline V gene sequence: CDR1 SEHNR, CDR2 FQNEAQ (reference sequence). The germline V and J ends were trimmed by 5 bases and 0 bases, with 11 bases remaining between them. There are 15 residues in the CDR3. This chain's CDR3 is CASSRTANSGNTIYF. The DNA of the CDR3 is TGTGCCAGCAGCCGGACAGCCAACTCTGGAAACACCATATATTTT. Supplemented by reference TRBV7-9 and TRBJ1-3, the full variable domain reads DTGVSQNPRHKITKRGQNVTFRCDPISEHNRLYWYRQTLGQGPEFLTYFQNEAQLEKSRLLSDRFSAERPKGSFSTLEIQRTEQGDSAMYLCASSRTANSGNTIYFGEGSWLTVV.

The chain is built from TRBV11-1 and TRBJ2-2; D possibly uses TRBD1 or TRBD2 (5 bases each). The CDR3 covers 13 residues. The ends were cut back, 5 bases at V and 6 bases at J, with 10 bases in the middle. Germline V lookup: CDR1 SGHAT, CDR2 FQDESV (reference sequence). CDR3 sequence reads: CASSLGAAGELFF. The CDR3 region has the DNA TGTGCCAGCAGCCTCGGGGCGGCCGGGGAGCTGTTTTTT.

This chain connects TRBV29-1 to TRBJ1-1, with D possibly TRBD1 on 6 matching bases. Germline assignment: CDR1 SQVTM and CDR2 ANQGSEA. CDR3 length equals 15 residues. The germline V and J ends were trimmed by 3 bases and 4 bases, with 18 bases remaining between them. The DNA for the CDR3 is TGCAGCGTTGATATCCAGGGACGGACAGTCACTGAAGCTTTCTTT. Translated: CSVDIQGRTVTEAFF.

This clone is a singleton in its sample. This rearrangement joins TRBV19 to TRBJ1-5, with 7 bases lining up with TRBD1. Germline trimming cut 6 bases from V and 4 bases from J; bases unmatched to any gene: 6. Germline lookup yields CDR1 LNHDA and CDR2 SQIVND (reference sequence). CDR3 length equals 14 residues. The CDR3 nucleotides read TGTGCCAGTAGAAGCCGGGGACAGAATCAGCCCCAGCATTTT. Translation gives CASRSRGQNQPQHF.

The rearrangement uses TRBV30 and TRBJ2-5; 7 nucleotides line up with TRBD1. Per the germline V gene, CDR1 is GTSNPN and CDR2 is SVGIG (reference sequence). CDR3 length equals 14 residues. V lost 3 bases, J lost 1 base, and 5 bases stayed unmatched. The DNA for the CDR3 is TGTGCCTGGAGGAGGCCAGGGGGCCAAGAGACCCAGTACTTC. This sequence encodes CAWRRPGGQETQYF.

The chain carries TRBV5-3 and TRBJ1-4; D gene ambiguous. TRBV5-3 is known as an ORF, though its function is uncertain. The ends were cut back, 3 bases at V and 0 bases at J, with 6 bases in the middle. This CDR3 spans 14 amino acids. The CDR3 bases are TGTGCCAGAAGCTCAGGACCAACTAATGAAAAACTGTTTTTT. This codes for CARSSGPTNEKLFF.

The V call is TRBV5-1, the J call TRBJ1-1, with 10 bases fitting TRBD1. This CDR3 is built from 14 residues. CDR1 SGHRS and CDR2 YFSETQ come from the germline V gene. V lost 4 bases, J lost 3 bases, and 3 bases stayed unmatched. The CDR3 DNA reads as TGCGCCAGCAGCAAGGACAGGGGGGACACTGAAGCTTTCTTT. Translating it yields CASSKDRGDTEAFF.

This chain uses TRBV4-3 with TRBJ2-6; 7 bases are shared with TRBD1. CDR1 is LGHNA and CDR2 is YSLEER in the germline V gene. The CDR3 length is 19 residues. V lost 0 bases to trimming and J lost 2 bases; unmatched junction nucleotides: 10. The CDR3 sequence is CASSQDSTGVGAGANVLTF. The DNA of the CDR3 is TGCGCCAGCAGCCAAGATAGTACAGGGGTTGGCGCTGGGGCCAACGTCCTGACTTTC.